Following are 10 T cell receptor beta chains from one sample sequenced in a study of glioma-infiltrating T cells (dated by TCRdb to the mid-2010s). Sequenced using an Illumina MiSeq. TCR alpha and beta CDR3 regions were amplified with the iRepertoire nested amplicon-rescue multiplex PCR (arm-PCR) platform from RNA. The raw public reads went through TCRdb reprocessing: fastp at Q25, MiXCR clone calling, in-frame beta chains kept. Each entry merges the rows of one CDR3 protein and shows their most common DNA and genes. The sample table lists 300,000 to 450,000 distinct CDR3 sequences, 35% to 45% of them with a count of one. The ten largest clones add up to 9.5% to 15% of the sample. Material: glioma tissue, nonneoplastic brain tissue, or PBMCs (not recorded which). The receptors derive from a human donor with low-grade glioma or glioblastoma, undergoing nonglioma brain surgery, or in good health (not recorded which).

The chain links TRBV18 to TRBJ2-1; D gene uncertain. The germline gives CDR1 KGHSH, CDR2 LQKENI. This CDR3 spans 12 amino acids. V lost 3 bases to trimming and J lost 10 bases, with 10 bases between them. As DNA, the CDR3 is TGTGCCAGCTCACCCGCGATGCACGAGCAGTTCTTC. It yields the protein CASSPAMHEQFF.

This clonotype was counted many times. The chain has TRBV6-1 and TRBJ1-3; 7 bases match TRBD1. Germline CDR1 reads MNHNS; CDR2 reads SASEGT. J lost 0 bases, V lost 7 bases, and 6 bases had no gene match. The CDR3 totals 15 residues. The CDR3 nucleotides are TGTGCCAGCATAGTAGGGACAGCCTCTGGAAACACCATATATTTT. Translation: CASIVGTASGNTIYF.

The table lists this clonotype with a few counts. In DNA, the CDR3 is TGTGCCACCGCTTCCGGGGAGGCTGAAGCTTTCTTT. It codes for CATASGEAEAFF. The genes are TRBV10-3 and TRBJ1-1, with D uncertain. Germline V lookup: CDR1 ENHRY, CDR2 SYGVKD. V lost 10 bases and J 6 bases, leaving 15 bases between the germline ends. The CDR3 spans 12 residues.

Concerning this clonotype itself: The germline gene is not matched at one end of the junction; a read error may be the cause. CDR3 amino acids: CASRGSSNQSQHF. The CDR3 DNA is TGTGCCAGCAGGGGCAGTAGCAATCAGTCCCAGCATTTT. The chain carries TRBV27 and TRBJ1-5; D is unclear. The CDR3 is 13 residues long. Germline V gene sequence: CDR1 MNHEY, CDR2 SMNVEV (reference sequence).

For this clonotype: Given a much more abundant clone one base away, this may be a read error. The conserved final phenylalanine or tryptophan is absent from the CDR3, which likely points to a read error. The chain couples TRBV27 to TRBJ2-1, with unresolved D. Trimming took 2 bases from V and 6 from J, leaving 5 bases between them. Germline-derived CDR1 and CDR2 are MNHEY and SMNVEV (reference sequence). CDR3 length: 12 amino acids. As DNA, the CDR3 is TGTGCCAGCAGTTTAGGGGTCAATGAGCAGTTCTCC. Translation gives CASSLGVNEQFS.

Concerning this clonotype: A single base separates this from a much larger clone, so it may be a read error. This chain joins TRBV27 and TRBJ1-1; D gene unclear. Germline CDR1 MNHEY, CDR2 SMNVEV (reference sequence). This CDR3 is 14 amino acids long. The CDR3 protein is CPSSLSNGNTEAFF. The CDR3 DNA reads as TGTCCCAGCAGTTTATCCAACGGGAACACTGAAGCTTTCTTT.

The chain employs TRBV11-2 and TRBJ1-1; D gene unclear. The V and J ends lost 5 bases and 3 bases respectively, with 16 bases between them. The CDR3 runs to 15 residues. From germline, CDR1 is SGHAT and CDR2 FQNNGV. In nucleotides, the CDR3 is TGTGCCAGCAGCCTATCTCGGGGAGGGTACACTGAAGCTTTCTTT. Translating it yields CASSLSRGGYTEAFF.

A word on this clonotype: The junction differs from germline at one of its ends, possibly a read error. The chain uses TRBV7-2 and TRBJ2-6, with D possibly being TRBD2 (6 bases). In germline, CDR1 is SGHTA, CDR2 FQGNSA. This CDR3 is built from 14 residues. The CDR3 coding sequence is TGTGCCACCACCGGGAGCTCTGGGGCCAACGTCCCGACTTTC. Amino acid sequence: CATTGSSGANVPTF. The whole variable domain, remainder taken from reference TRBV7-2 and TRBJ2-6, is GAGVSQSPSNKVTEKGKDVELRCDPISGHTALYWYRQSLGQGLEFLIYFQGNSAPDKSGLPSDRFSAERTGGSVSTLTIQRTQQEDSAVYLCATTGSSGANVPTFGAGSRLTVL.

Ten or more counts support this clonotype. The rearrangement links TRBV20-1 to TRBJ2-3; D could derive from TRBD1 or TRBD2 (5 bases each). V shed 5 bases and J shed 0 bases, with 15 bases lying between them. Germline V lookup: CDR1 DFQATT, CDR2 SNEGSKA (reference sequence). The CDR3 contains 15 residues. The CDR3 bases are TGCAGTGCTCCTACGGGACGGCATAGCACAGATACGCAGTATTTT. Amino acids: CSAPTGRHSTDTQYF.

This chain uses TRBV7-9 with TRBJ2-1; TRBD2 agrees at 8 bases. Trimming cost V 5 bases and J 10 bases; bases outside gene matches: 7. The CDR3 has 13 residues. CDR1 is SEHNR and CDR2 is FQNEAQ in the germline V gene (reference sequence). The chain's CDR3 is CASSREGTLEQFF. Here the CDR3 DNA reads TGTGCCAGCAGCCGGGAGGGAACTCTCGAGCAGTTCTTC.